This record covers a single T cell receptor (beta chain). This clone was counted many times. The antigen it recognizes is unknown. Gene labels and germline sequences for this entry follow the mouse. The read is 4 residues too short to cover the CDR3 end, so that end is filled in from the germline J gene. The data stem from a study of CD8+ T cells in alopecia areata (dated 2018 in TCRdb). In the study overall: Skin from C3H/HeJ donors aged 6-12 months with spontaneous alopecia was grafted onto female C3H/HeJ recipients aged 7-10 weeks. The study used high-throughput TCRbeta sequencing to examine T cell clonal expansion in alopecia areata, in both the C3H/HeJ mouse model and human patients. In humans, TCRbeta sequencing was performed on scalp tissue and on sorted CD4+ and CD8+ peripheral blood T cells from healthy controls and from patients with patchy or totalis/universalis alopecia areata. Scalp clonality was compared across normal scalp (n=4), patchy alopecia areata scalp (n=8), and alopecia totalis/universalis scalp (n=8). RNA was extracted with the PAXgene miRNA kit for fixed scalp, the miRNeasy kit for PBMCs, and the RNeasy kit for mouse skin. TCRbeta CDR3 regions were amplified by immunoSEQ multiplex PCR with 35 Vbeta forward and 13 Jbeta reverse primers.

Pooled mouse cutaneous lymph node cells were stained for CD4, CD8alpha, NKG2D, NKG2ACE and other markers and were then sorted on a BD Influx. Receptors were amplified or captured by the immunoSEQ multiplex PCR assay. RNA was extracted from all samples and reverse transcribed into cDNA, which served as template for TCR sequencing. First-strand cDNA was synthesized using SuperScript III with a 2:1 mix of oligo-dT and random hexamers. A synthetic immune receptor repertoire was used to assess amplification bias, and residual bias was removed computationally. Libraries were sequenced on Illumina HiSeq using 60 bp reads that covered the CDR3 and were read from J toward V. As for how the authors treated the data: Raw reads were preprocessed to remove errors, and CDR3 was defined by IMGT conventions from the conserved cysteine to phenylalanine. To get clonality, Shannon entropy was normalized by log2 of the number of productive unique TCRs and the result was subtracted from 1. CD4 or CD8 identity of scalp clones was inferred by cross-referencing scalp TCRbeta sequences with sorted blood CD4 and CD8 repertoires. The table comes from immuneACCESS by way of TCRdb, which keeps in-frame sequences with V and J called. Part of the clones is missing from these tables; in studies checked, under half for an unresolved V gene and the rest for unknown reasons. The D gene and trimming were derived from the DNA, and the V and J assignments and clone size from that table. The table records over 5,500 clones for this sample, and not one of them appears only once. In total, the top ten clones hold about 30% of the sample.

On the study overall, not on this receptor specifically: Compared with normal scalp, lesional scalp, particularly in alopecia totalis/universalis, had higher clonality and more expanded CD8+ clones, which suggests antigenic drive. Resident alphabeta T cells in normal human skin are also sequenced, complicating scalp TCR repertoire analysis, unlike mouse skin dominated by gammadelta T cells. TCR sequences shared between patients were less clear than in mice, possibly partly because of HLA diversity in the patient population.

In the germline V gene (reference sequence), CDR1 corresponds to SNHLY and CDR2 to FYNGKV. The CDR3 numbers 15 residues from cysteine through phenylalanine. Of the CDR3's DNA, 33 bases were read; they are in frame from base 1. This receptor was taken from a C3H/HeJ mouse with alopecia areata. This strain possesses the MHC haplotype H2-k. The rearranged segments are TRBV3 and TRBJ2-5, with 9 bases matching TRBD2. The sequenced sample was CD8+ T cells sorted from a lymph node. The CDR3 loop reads CASSLVGGRRDTQYF. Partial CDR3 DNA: TGTGCCAGCAGCTTAGTGGGGGGGCGAAGGGAC.